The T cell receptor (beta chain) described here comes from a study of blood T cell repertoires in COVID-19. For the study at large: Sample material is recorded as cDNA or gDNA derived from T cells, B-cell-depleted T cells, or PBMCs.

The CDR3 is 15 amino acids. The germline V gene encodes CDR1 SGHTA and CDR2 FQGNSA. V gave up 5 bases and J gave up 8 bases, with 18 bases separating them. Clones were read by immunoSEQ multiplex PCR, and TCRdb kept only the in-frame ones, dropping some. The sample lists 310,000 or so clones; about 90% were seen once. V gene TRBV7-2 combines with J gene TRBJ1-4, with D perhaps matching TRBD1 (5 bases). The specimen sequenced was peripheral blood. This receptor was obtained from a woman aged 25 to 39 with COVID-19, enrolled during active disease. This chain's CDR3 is CASSPMRRDGEKLFF. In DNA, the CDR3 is TGTGCCAGCAGCCCAATGCGGAGGGACGGCGAAAAACTGTTTTTT.